This T cell receptor (beta chain) was recovered during a study of neoadjuvant nivolumab and ipilimumab in lung cancer. Assay: immunoSEQ multiplex PCR; the TCRdb copy retains only in-frame clones and omits some. In the table there are several thousand clones, around 73% of which are singletons. This CDR3 contains 15 residues. The V and J ends lost 7 bases and 2 bases respectively, with 14 bases between them. CDR1 MNHEY and CDR2 SMNVEV come from the germline V gene (reference sequence). Points from the study as a whole: Only two of four nivolumab-treated tumors gained richness and clonality by surgery. TCR sequencing covered a small number of samples. Higher pretherapy blood TCR richness went with higher resected-tumor richness.

Worth noting for this clone: What it recognizes is unknown.

Sequences were derived from adjacent normal lung tissue, sampled after neoadjuvant nivolumab, alone or with ipilimumab, at or shortly before surgery. The receptor was derived from an adult with non-small cell lung cancer. V gene TRBV27 combines with J gene TRBJ1-4, with D possibly TRBD1 on 6 matching bases. CDR3 amino acids: CASTHHGGTNEKLFF. CDR3 sequence (DNA): TGTGCCAGCACACATCACGGGGGCACTAATGAAAAACTGTTTTTT.